This TCR beta chain derives from a study of blood T cell repertoires in COVID-19. As for the study in general: Spain, Italy and the United States supplied samples that represented acute and convalescent COVID-19. PBMCs, B-cell-depleted T cells, or T cells provided the cDNA or gDNA that made up the material.

Original handling: Cell counts per sample came from amplifying reference gene primers. Measured with immunoSEQ multiplex PCR; TCRdb has only the in-frame clones, and not every one. V, J and clone size were drawn from that table, and D and trimming were deduced from the DNA. The data contain 200,000 to 250,000 clones, around 80% of them singletons. Per germline, CDR1 LNHDA and CDR2 SQIVND (reference sequence). This CDR3 has 15 amino acids. By share, this clone counts as medium-sized. At one end, the junction sequence differs from germline, possibly due to a read error. The specimen was peripheral blood. The V call is TRBV19, the J call TRBJ2-1, with TRBD1 matching over 10 bases. The clonotype originates from a woman aged 70-85 years with acute or convalescent COVID-19. CDR3 amino acids: CASSNTGTGANGQFF. The CDR3 DNA reads TGTGCCAGTAGTAACACCGGGACAGGGGCCAATGGGCAGTTCTTC.